This is a list of T cell receptor beta chains from one sample in a study of blood T cell repertoires in COVID-19. Sequencing was performed with immunoSEQ multiplex PCR; in TCRdb, only in-frame clones are kept and a portion is missing. The data hold a few hundred thousand clones, with 65% to 85% observed a single time. The source material was peripheral blood. These receptors all stem from a woman in her forties or fifties with acute or convalescent COVID-19. CDR3s include the opening cysteine and the closing phenylalanine or tryptophan. A D gene is named only where the DNA matches it firmly. For some rows the clone size is stated as once, few or many, or as a class when expanded; others skip it.

TRBD1 | TRBJ1-5 | NA | TRBV27 | TGTGCCAGCAGTTTATCGACCGGGACAGGGGGCAATCAGCCCCAGCATTTT | CASSLSTGTGGNQPQHF
NA | TRBJ1-4 | NA | TRBV6-2/TRBV6-3 | TGTGCCAGCAGTTCCGACTTGATGTCTAATGAAAAACTGTTTTTT | CASSSDLMSNEKLFF
TRBD1 | TRBJ1-2 | NA | TRBV24-1 | TGTGCCACCAGTGATGCAGGGGGCGGCTATGGCTACACCTTC | CATSDAGGGYGYTF
NA | TRBJ1-1 | once | TRBV27 | TGTGCCAGCAGTGTTGACATGGGAGCCACTGAAGCTTTCTTT | CASSVDMGATEAFF
NA | TRBJ2-1 | NA | TRBV11-2 | TGTGCCAGCAGCCTCCTAAGGGGTCCCTACAATGAGCAGTTCTTC | CASSLLRGPYNEQFF
NA | TRBJ2-2 | NA | TRBV29-1 | TGCAGCGTTACCCGGGACACCACCGGGGAGCTGTTTTTT | CSVTRDTTGELFF
TRBD1 | TRBJ1-2 | NA | TRBV5-1 | TGCGCCAGCAGCGGCCGGACAGGGGAGGAATATGGCTACACCTTC | CASSGRTGEEYGYTF
TRBD1 | TRBJ1-2 | NA | TRBV10-3 | TGTGCCATCAGTGTCCCCCCGGACAGGGAAGGCGGCTACACCTTC | CAISVPPDREGGYTF
NA | TRBJ2-2 | few | TRBV19 | TGTGCCAGTACCAACGGGGGGCGTGACGGGGAGCTGTTTTTT | CASTNGGRDGELFF
TRBD1 | TRBJ1-1 | NA | TRBV4-1 | TGCGCCAGCAGCCAAGATCCGGGACAGGCGTGGACTGAAGCTTTCTTT | CASSQDPGQAWTEAFF
NA | TRBJ2-1 | NA | TRBV2 | TGTGCCAGCAGTTGGGCCGGGAACAATGAGCAGTTCTTC | CASSWAGNNEQFF
NA | TRBJ2-4 | NA | TRBV6-5 | TGTGCCAGCAGTTACGGGAGTGTACAGTACTTC | CASSYGSVQYF
TRBD2 | TRBJ2-1 | NA | TRBV20-1 | TGCAGTGCTAGTTCTAGCGGGGGGGCTTGGGAGCAGTTCTTC | CSASSSGGAWEQFF
TRBD1 | TRBJ2-1 | once | TRBV7-8 | TGTGCCAGCAGCGAACAGGGGATTCAGTTCTTC | CASSEQGIQFF
TRBD1 | TRBJ1-5 | NA | TRBV24-1 | TGTGCCACCAGTGGGCAGGGGGGTGAGCCCCAGCATTTT | CATSGQGGEPQHF
TRBD1 | TRBJ2-2 | NA | TRBV10-3 | TGTGCCATCAACAACAGGGGGATGGACGGGGAGCTGTTTTTT | CAINNRGMDGELFF
NA | TRBJ2-7 | NA | TRBV19 | TGTGCCAGTAGTATAACGGTCACCACCTACGAGCAGTACTTC | CASSITVTTYEQYF
TRBD1 | TRBJ1-2 | few | TRBV30 | TGTGCCTGGAGTATCCAGGGGGCTAAAGGCTACACCTTC | CAWSIQGAKGYTF
NA | TRBJ1-2 | NA | TRBV24-1 | TGTGCCACCAGCGGGACTCTGGTTGGCTACACCTTC | CATSGTLVGYTF
NA | TRBJ2-5 | NA | TRBV7-2 | TGTGCCAGCAGCTTAGCGCGGCTGAGGGAAGAGACCCAGTACTTC | CASSLARLREETQYF
TRBD1 | TRBJ1-2 | NA | TRBV20-1 | TGCAGTGCTAACAGGGGCTCCTCCTACACCTTC | CSANRGSSYTF
TRBD1 | TRBJ1-6 | NA | TRBV30 | TGTGCCTGGATCCCCCGGGACAGAGTTTCACCCCTCCACTTT | CAWIPRDRVSPLHF
TRBD1 | TRBJ1-2 | few | TRBV10-3 | TGTGCCATCAGTGAAGGGACAGGGGGAAAGTATGGCTACACCTTC | CAISEGTGGKYGYTF
TRBD2 | TRBJ2-3 | once | TRBV7-9 | TGTGCCAGCAGCCTCGGGACTAGCGGGGTACTGGCAGATACGCAGTATTTT | CASSLGTSGVLADTQYF
TRBD2 | TRBJ2-7 | once | TRBV7-2 | TGTGCCAGCAGCTTAGATGGTCTAGCGGGAGGGCCGCGTTACGAGCAGTACTTC | CASSLDGLAGGPRYEQYF
TRBD2 | TRBJ2-2 | NA | TRBV5-1 | TGCGCCAGCAGCTTAAACGGGAGGGCCCTCACCGGGGAGCTGTTTTTT | CASSLNGRALTGELFF